This T cell receptor (beta chain) comes out of a study of T cells in Graves' hyperthyroidism and ophthalmopathy. A few counts support this clonotype. The CDR3 loop spans 13 amino acids. The trim removed 0 bases at V and 11 bases at J, leaving 3 bases unmatched. The germline V gene encodes CDR1 SGHRS and CDR2 YFSETQ. RNA transcripts gave rise to amplified TCR beta CDR3 regions. First-round RT-PCR of the TCR CDR3 relied on the HTBI primer set. Each CDR3 protein gets one entry after TCRdb re-called the multiplex PCR reads with MiXCR. The sample gives 250,000 to 350,000 distinct CDR3 sequences, around 20% of which show up once; 64% is in the top ten.

The source material was blood. The TCR originated in a young man with Graves' ophthalmopathy. V is TRBV5-1 and J is TRBJ2-4; 9 nucleotides match TRBD1. CDR3 nucleotide sequence: TGCGCCAGCAGCTTGGGGGACAGGGTCGTTCAGTACTTC. Encoded protein: CASSLGDRVVQYF.